This entry lists 19 T cell receptor beta chains sequenced from one sample in a study of blood T cell repertoires in COVID-19. The assay was immunoSEQ multiplex PCR, and TCRdb's table has in-frame clones only and misses some. The data contain 300,000 to 350,000 clones, about nine tenths of them singletons. The sequencing input was PBMCs or T cells enriched from blood (not recorded which). Receptor source: a woman in her 30s who had recovered from COVID-19.

The chain employs TRBV27 and TRBJ2-3; D is unclear. Per germline, CDR1 MNHEY and CDR2 SMNVEV (reference sequence). This CDR3 is 15 amino acids long. The V gene lost 7 bases and the J gene lost 0 bases, with 14 bases spanning the gap. The CDR3 is CASTSGHGSTDTQYF. The DNA for the CDR3 is TGTGCCAGCACCTCTGGGCATGGGAGCACAGATACGCAGTATTTT.

The rearrangement links TRBV5-1 to TRBJ2-7; D perhaps matches TRBD2 (5 bases). V was trimmed by 0 bases and J by 3 bases, leaving 10 bases between them. The germline V gene encodes CDR1 SGHRS and CDR2 YFSETQ. The CDR3 is 14 residues long. This CDR3 reads CASSLAGSDYEQYF. CDR3 sequence (DNA): TGCGCCAGCAGCTTGGCGGGGAGCGACTACGAGCAGTACTTC.

The rearrangement uses TRBV28 and TRBJ2-2; 14 bases align to TRBD2. The V segment lost 4 bases and the J segment 0 bases; nucleotides outside the gene matches: 13. The CDR3 is made up of 21 amino acids. CDR1 is MDHEN and CDR2 is SYDVKM in the germline V gene. CDR3 loop: CASSSDPPGLAGESNTGELFF. CDR3 DNA: TGTGCCAGCAGTTCCGACCCACCGGGACTAGCGGGAGAATCGAACACCGGGGAGCTGTTTTTT.

The sample holds one count of this clone. V gene TRBV5-1 combines with J gene TRBJ2-7; TRBD1 might be the D (5 bases). Trimming cost V 4 bases and J 2 bases, with 19 bases left between them. Germline V gene data show CDR1 as SGHRS and CDR2 as YFSETQ. CDR3 length: 16 residues. CDR3 sequence (DNA): TGCGCCAGCAGCCTTACCTCGACAGCGCGAGCCTACGAGCAGTACTTC. It specifies CASSLTSTARAYEQYF. Supplemented by reference TRBV5-1 and TRBJ2-7, the full variable domain reads KAGVTQTPRYLIKTRGQQVTLSCSPISGHRSVSWYQQTPGQGLQFLFEYFSETQRNKGNFPGRFSGRQFSNSRSEMNVSTLELGDSALYLCASSLTSTARAYEQYFGPGTRLTVT.

This chain links TRBV3-1 (or the pseudogene TRBV3-2) with TRBJ2-2, with D possibly matching TRBD2 (5 bases). CDR1 and CDR2 (germline): LGHDT, YNNKEL (reference sequence). This CDR3 spans 16 amino acids. V shed 1 base and J shed 4 bases, with 13 bases lying between them. CDR3: CASSQVEASRTGELFF. CDR3 bases: TGTGCCAGCAGCCAAGTAGAGGCTAGCCGCACCGGGGAGCTGTTTTTT.

This chain joins TRBV2 and TRBJ1-1, with 9 positions matching TRBD1. The CDR3 length is 15 residues. Unmatched junction bases numbered 4, after V lost 0 bases and J lost 5 bases. Germline V gives CDR1 SNHLY, CDR2 FYNNEI. The CDR3 region is CASSEAGTGRTEAFF. The CDR3 DNA reads as TGTGCCAGCAGTGAAGCCGGGACAGGGCGGACTGAAGCTTTCTTT.

The rearrangement joins TRBV4-2 to TRBJ2-3, with TRBD1 identical over 8 bases. The CDR3 runs to 16 residues. The ends lost 3 bases at V and 6 bases at J; junction bases unmatched: 11. Germline V gene lookup returns CDR1 LGHNA and CDR2 YNFKEQ. The CDR3 loop reads CASSHIPGQVSDTQYF. The DNA for the CDR3 is TGTGCCAGCAGCCATATTCCGGGACAGGTTTCGGATACGCAGTATTTT.

This clone has more than one count but fewer than ten. The chain joins TRBV9 to TRBJ2-5, with D perhaps matching TRBD2 (5 bases). The CDR3 totals 15 residues. Germline V gene data show CDR1 as SGDLS and CDR2 as YYNGEE. The V end lost 0 bases, the J end lost 2 bases, and 11 bases lay between the germline ends. The CDR3: CASSVGPGIQETQYF. The CDR3 region has the DNA TGTGCCAGCAGCGTAGGTCCCGGGATACAAGAGACCCAGTACTTC.

This rearrangement joins TRBV29-1 to TRBJ1-2, with 9 bases aligning to TRBD1. In germline, CDR1 is SQVTM, CDR2 ANQGSEA. V shed 0 bases and J 5 bases; nucleotides not matched to a gene: 4. This CDR3 is 14 amino acids long. Here the CDR3 reads CSVEDRDREYGYTF. In DNA form, the CDR3 reads TGCAGCGTTGAAGACCGGGACAGGGAGTATGGCTACACCTTC.

This chain joins TRBV10-1 and TRBJ2-5; TRBD1 matches 8 bases. The trim removed 4 bases at V and 5 bases at J, leaving 6 bases unmatched. The germline V gene encodes CDR1 WNHNN and CDR2 SYGVQD (reference sequence). This CDR3 has 14 amino acids. The CDR3, as DNA: TGCGCCAGCAGTGGGGCAGGGGGCTTGGAGACCCAGTACTTC. It specifies CASSGAGGLETQYF.

The V call is TRBV2, the J call TRBJ2-5, with a possible D match to TRBD2 (7 bases). This CDR3 has 12 amino acids. Trimming took 7 bases from V and 5 from J, leaving 11 bases between them. Germline V gives CDR1 SNHLY, CDR2 FYNNEI. Here the CDR3 DNA reads TGTGCCAGCAAGGGGGGAGGGGAGACCCAGTACTTC. As protein: CASKGGGETQYF.

The V and J genes are TRBV11-3 and TRBJ2-7; 9 bases match TRBD1. Germline loops: CDR1 SGHNT, CDR2 YENEEA. The CDR3 sequence is 15 residues long. The V segment lost 6 bases and the J segment 3 bases; nucleotides outside the gene matches: 9. For the CDR3, the DNA is TGTGCCAGCAGTCTCGGGACAGGGACCAACTACGAGCAGTACTTC. As protein: CASSLGTGTNYEQYF.

The chain carries TRBV5-1 and TRBJ2-2; D gene ambiguous. V lost 0 bases and J lost 8, with 14 bases in between. CDR1 is SGHRS, CDR2 YFSETQ, per germline. The CDR3 runs 15 residues. For the CDR3, the DNA is TGCGCCAGCAGCTTGGCTCGGCTAGATCAAGGGGAGCTGTTTTTT. As protein: CASSLARLDQGELFF.

The chain couples TRBV12-5 to TRBJ1-2; D is possibly TRBD1 (6 bases). CDR3 length: 14 amino acids. Trimming stripped 7 bases from V and 0 bases from J, with 12 bases between. Germline assignment: CDR1 LGHNT and CDR2 FRNRAP. DNA of the CDR3: TGTGCTAGTGATCAGGGGCCGGCTAACTATGGCTACACCTTC. It codes for CASDQGPANYGYTF.

The chain carries TRBV6-5 and TRBJ2-1; a possible D gene is TRBD1 (6 bases). This CDR3 is 15 amino acids long. Germline lookup yields CDR1 MNHEY and CDR2 SVGAGI. V lost 0 bases and J lost 5, with 11 bases in between. CDR3: CASSYSYRENNEQFF. DNA of the CDR3: TGTGCCAGCAGTTACTCGTACAGGGAAAACAATGAGCAGTTCTTC.

V is TRBV7-9 and J is TRBJ2-1; 13 bases fit TRBD2. The J segment lost 8 bases and the V segment lost 4 bases, leaving 5 bases of the junction unmatched. CDR3 length equals 15 residues. Germline CDR1 is SEHNR and CDR2 is FQNEAQ (reference sequence). CDR3 sequence: CASSSTSGRIYEQFF. CDR3 nucleotide sequence: TGTGCCAGCAGCTCGACTAGCGGGAGGATATATGAGCAGTTCTTC.

The J gene is TRBJ2-5, the V gene TRBV10-2; 7 bases map to TRBD1. Germline-derived CDR1 and CDR2 are WSHSY and SAAADI. The V segment lost 0 bases and the J segment 5 bases; nucleotides outside the gene matches: 3. The CDR3 covers 14 residues. The CDR3 sequence: CASSESGGLETQYF. CDR3 nucleotides: TGCGCCAGCAGTGAGTCAGGGGGCCTTGAGACCCAGTACTTC.

The chain joins TRBV6-2 or TRBV6-3 to TRBJ2-1; maybe TRBD1 (6 bases). The V and J ends lost 4 bases and 9 bases respectively, with 19 bases between them. The length of the CDR3 is 15 residues. Germline V gene sequence: CDR1 MNHEY, CDR2 SVGEGT. The CDR3 spells CASSWNLGQYSEQFF. The CDR3, as DNA: TGTGCCAGCAGTTGGAACCTAGGACAGTACTCTGAGCAGTTCTTC.

The chain combines TRBV5-6 with TRBJ1-1; 7 bases are a match to TRBD1. V was pared by 2 bases and J by 0 bases, with 7 bases of the junction left unmatched. CDR1 is SGHDT and CDR2 is YYEEEE in the germline V gene. This CDR3 has 16 residues. The CDR3 region has the DNA TGTGCCAGCAGCTTCGACAGGGCGTCCGTGAACACTGAAGCTTTCTTT. This gives the protein CASSFDRASVNTEAFF.